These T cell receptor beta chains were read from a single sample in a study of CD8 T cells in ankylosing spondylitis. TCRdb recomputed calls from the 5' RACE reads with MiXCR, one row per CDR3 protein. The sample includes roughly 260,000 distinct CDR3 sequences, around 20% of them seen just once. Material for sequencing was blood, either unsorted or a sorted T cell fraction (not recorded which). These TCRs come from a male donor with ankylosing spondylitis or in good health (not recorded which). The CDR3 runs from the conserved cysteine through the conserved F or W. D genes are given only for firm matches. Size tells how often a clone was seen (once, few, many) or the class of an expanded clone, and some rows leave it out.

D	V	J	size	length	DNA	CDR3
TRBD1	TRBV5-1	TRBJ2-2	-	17	TGCGCCAGCAGCCCTATATCCGGGACAGCGAACACCGGGGAGCTGTTTTTT	CASSPISGTANTGELFF
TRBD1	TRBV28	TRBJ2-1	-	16	TGTGCCAGCAGGCGACAGGGGGCCAGCTCCTACAATGAGCAGTTCTTC	CASRRQGASSYNEQFF
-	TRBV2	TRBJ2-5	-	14	TGTGCCAGCAACAGACAGGCACACCAAGAGACCCAGTACTTC	CASNRQAHQETQYF
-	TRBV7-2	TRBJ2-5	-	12	TGTGCCAGCCCGGGGGCGACCGAGACCCAGTACTTC	CASPGATETQYF
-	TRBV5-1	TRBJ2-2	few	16	TGCGCCAGCAGCTTGGATCCGGGGGCGAACACCGGGGAGCTGTTTTTT	CASSLDPGANTGELFF
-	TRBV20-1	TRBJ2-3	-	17	TGCAGTGCTAGAGTAACGAGTATAGCAGGTCCCACAGATACGCAGTATTTT	CSARVTSIAGPTDTQYF
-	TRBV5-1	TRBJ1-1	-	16	TGCGCCAGCAGCTTGGGGAGTCTTGGCCGGGACACTGAAGCTTTCTTT	CASSLGSLGRDTEAFF
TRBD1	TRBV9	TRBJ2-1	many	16	TGTGCCAGCAGCGTAGAACAGGGGATCCGGGTCAATGAGCAGTTCTTC	CASSVEQGIRVNEQFF
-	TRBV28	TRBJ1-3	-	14	TGTGCCAGCAATACCAGGGGATCTGGAAACACCATATATTTT	CASNTRGSGNTIYF
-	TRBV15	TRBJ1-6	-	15	TGTGCCACCAGCAGAGATTCCCCTCGGGCCTCACCCCTCCACTTT	CATSRDSPRASPLHF
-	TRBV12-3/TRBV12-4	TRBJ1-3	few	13	TGTGCCAGCACGCCGGCTAGGGGAAACACCATATATTTT	CASTPARGNTIYF
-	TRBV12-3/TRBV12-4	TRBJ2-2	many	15	TGTGCCAGCAGTTTGGGTCTCACCCGTGACGGGGAGCTGTTTTTT	CASSLGLTRDGELFF
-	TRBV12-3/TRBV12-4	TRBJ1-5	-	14	TGTGCCAGCAGACAGGGCGTTAGCAATCAGCCCCAGCATTTT	CASRQGVSNQPQHF
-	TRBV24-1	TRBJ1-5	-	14	TGTGCCACCAGTGATTTTCGCATAAATCAGCCCCAGCATTTT	CATSDFRINQPQHF
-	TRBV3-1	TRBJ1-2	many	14	TGTGCCAGCAGCCAAGAGACAGCAGTCTATGGCTACACCTTC	CASSQETAVYGYTF
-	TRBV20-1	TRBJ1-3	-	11	TGCAGTGCCCCCAATGTCAACACCATATATTTT	CSAPNVNTIYF
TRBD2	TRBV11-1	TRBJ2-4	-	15	TGTGCCAGCAGCCGGACTAGCGGACCGGCGGACATTCAGTACTTC	CASSRTSGPADIQYF
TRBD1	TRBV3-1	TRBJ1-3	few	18	TGTGCCAGCAGCCGGGCGTTCCGGACAGGAATGTCTGGAAACACCATATATTTT	CASSRAFRTGMSGNTIYF
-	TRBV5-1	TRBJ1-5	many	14	TGCGCCAGCAACGGTTTCCAGGGCAATCAGCCCCAGCATTTT	CASNGFQGNQPQHF
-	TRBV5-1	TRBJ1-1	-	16	TGCGCCAGCAGCTTGTCGGGGGGCAGAACGGACACTGAAGCTTTCTTT	CASSLSGGRTDTEAFF
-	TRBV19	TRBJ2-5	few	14	TGTGCCAGTAAGGACCTTCCAGGCGCGGGGACCCAGTACTTC	CASKDLPGAGTQYF
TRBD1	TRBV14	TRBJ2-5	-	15	TGTGCCAGCAGCCGAACCGGGACAGGGTATGAGACCCAGTACTTC	CASSRTGTGYETQYF
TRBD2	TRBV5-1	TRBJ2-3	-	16	TGCGCCAGCAGCCCGCTAGCGGGATGGAGTACAGATACGCAGTATTTT	CASSPLAGWSTDTQYF
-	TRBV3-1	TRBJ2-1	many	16	TGTGCCAGCAGCCAAATTTTCCAGGGGTCCTCCAATGAGCAGTTCTTC	CASSQIFQGSSNEQFF
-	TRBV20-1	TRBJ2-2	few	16	TGCAGTGCAAAGGACCGCAGGGTTTCAAACACCGGGGAGCTGTTTTTT	CSAKDRRVSNTGELFF
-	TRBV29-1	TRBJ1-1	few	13	TGCAGCGGGATTGGGTCCTCATTGGCTGAAGCTTTCTTT	CSGIGSSLAEAFF
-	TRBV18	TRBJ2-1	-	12	TGTGCCAGCTCAGTTAGAACGAATGAGCAGTTCTTC	CASSVRTNEQFF
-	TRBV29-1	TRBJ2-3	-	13	TGCAGCCTAGTTCCAGTTTCCACAGATACGCAGTATTTT	CSLVPVSTDTQYF